This T cell receptor beta chain comes out of a study of patients and donors after allogeneic stem cell transplantation. One entry per CDR3 protein, called by TCRdb with MiXCR from the RT-PCR reads. This table has about 150,000 distinct CDR3 sequences, about two fifths appearing once. CDR3 length: 14 amino acids. V lost 3 bases and J lost 4, with 12 bases in between. The clonotype originates from a human donor who was either an allogeneic HSCT recipient or a stem cell or donor lymphocyte infusion donor (not recorded which). It is not recorded whose cells these are; they may come from a transplant donor. Input material: blood, either unsorted or a sorted T cell fraction (not recorded which). This rearrangement joins TRBV12-3 or TRBV12-4 to TRBJ1-2, with D possibly TRBD1 on 5 matching bases. The CDR3 spells CASSLVRGFYGYTF. CDR3 in DNA: TGTGCCAGCAGTTTGGTGAGGGGATTCTATGGCTACACCTTC.